This entry lists 32 T cell receptor beta chains sequenced from one sample in a study of blood T cell repertoires in COVID-19. Repertoires were generated with immunoSEQ multiplex PCR, while TCRdb's copy carries only in-frame clones and drops some. The table includes more than 30,000 clones, 80% detected once. Specimen: peripheral blood. Source of these receptors: a woman aged 70 to 79 with acute or convalescent COVID-19.

This rearrangement joins TRBV19 to TRBJ2-1; 7 nucleotides line up with TRBD2. Germline V gene lookup returns CDR1 LNHDA and CDR2 SQIVND (reference sequence). The CDR3 totals 17 residues. With 0 bases clipped from V and 6 bases from J, the junction kept 11 bases outside the gene matches. CDR3 sequence (DNA): TGTGCCAGTAGTATAGACCCCCTCATTCTAGCGGCCAATGAGCAGTTCTTC. Protein product: CASSIDPLILAANEQFF. Combining the CDR3 with reference TRBV19 and TRBJ2-1 gives the whole variable domain DGGITQSPKYLFRKEGQNVTLSCEQNLNHDAMYWYRQDPGQGLRLIYYSQIVNDFQKGDIAEGYSVSREKKESFPLTVTSAQKNPTAFYLCASSIDPLILAANEQFFGPGTRLTVL.

The chain has TRBV4-1 and TRBJ1-1, with 8 bases that match TRBD1. Per germline, CDR1 MGHRA and CDR2 YSYEKL. V dropped 2 bases and J dropped 0; count of bases not matched to a gene: 5. This CDR3 region has 16 residues. The CDR3 here is CASSQYSGGVNTEAFF. Written as DNA, the CDR3 is TGCGCCAGCAGCCAATACTCAGGGGGCGTGAACACTGAAGCTTTCTTT.

This clone was counted a single time. V and J are TRBV6-1 and TRBJ2-1; D gene uncertain. Germline V lookup: CDR1 MNHNS, CDR2 SASEGT. The V end lost 2 bases, the J end lost 3 bases, and 5 bases lay between the germline ends. The CDR3 is made up of 13 amino acids. The CDR3 spells CASSETSYNEQFF. CDR3 nucleotide sequence: TGTGCCAGCAGTGAAACGAGCTACAATGAGCAGTTCTTC.

The V call is TRBV27, the J call TRBJ1-2; 9 nucleotides align to TRBD1. V lost 3 bases and J lost 7; bases outside the gene matches: 3. Per germline, CDR1 MNHEY and CDR2 SMNVEV (reference sequence). This CDR3 comprises 13 residues. The CDR3 DNA reads as TGTGCCAGCAGTTTCGGGACAGGGTCTGGCTACACCTTC. Translated: CASSFGTGSGYTF.

This CDR3 is CASSWGQGSSYEQYF. Here the CDR3 DNA reads TGTGCCAGCAGCTGGGGACAGGGGAGCTCCTACGAGCAGTACTTC. This sequence joins TRBV5-4 and TRBJ2-7; TRBD1 agrees at 10 bases. V gave up 3 bases and J gave up 0 bases; unmatched junction bases: 3. CDR1 SGHNT and CDR2 YYREEE come from the germline V gene (reference sequence). CDR3 length: 15 amino acids.

The chain carries TRBV4-1 and TRBJ2-1; 11 bases align to TRBD2. Germline CDR1 is MGHRA and CDR2 is YSYEKL. The CDR3 runs 19 residues. Unmatched junction bases numbered 8, after V lost 1 base and J lost 0 bases. The CDR3: CASSQVVLAGASSYNEQFF. For the CDR3, the DNA is TGCGCCAGCAGCCAAGTTGTACTAGCGGGGGCCAGCTCCTACAATGAGCAGTTCTTC.

This clone was observed a few times. The V call is TRBV29-1, the J call TRBJ2-5, with a possible D match to TRBD2 (5 bases). There are 12 residues in the CDR3. The germline CDR1 and CDR2 sequences are SQVTM and ANQGSEA. Trimming cost V 7 bases and J 5 bases, with 14 bases left between them. The CDR3 sequence: CSALGGRETQYF. In nucleotides, the CDR3 is TGCAGCGCACTAGGCGGTCGGGAGACCCAGTACTTC.

V usage is TRBV7-9 and J usage is TRBJ2-4; D gene unclear. Trimming removed 4 bases at V and 2 bases at J, with 15 bases between. Germline V gene lookup returns CDR1 SEHNR and CDR2 FQNEAQ (reference sequence). The CDR3 spans 16 residues. CDR3 residues: CASSSSLGGTKNIQYF. The DNA for the CDR3 is TGTGCCAGCAGCTCCTCCCTAGGTGGAACCAAAAACATTCAGTACTTC.

The chain recombines TRBV25-1 with TRBJ2-7, with D possibly matching TRBD2 (5 bases). This CDR3 contains 13 residues. Trimming took off 4 bases at V and 4 bases at J, with 11 bases between the two ends. CDR1 and CDR2 from the germline V gene are MGHDK and SYGVNS. CDR3 coding DNA: TGTGCCAGCAGTGTCGGGATGGGTTACGAGCAGTACTTC. This sequence encodes CASSVGMGYEQYF.

V and J are TRBV3-1 (or the pseudogene TRBV3-2) and TRBJ2-3; TRBD2 agrees at 9 bases. From germline, CDR1 is LGHDT and CDR2 YNNKEL (reference sequence). The J segment lost 4 bases and the V segment lost 1 base, leaving 3 bases of the junction unmatched. The CDR3 spans 15 residues. The CDR3 protein is CASSQGRGGPDTQYF. CDR3 nucleotides: TGTGCCAGCAGCCAAGGGCGGGGGGGCCCAGATACGCAGTATTTT.

The chain links TRBV18 to TRBJ1-3; D uncertain. The CDR3 loop spans 14 amino acids. V gave up 3 bases and J gave up 2 bases, with 8 bases separating them. Germline-derived CDR1 and CDR2 are KGHSH and LQKENI. The CDR3 here is CASSPQETGNTIYF. DNA for the CDR3: TGTGCCAGCTCACCGCAGGAAACTGGAAACACCATATATTTT.

This chain's CDR3 is CASSPGTAPDTQYF. The DNA for the CDR3 is TGTGCCAGCAGCCCCGGGACAGCCCCCGATACGCAGTATTTT. V usage is TRBV5-4 and J usage is TRBJ2-3, with 7 positions matching TRBD1. The ends lost 4 bases at V and 6 bases at J; junction bases unmatched: 8. The CDR3 runs to 14 residues. The germline CDR1 and CDR2 sequences are SGHNT and YYREEE (reference sequence). The full variable domain, completed using reference TRBV5-4 and TRBJ2-3, is ETGVTQSPTHLIKTRGQQVTLRCSSQSGHNTVSWYQQALGQGPQFIFQYYREEENGRGNFPPRFSGLQFPNYSSELNVNALELDDSALYLCASSPGTAPDTQYFGPGTRLTVL.

This sequence joins TRBV2 and TRBJ2-2; TRBD2 aligns across 8 bases. Per the germline V gene, CDR1 is SNHLY and CDR2 is FYNNEI. This CDR3 region has 15 residues. V lost 8 bases, J lost 6 bases, and 11 bases stayed unmatched. Written as DNA, the CDR3 is TGTGCCAGCCTTGGGAGCGGGAGCGTCGCCGGGGAGCTGTTTTTT. This gives the protein CASLGSGSVAGELFF. Supplemented by reference TRBV2 and TRBJ2-2, the full variable domain reads EPEVTQTPSHQVTQMGQEVILRCVPISNHLYFYWYRQILGQKVEFLVSFYNNEISEKSEIFDDQFSVERPDGSNFTLKIRSTKLEDSAMYFCASLGSGSVAGELFFGEGSRLTVL.

The chain links TRBV9 to TRBJ2-5; 9 bases align to TRBD1. The CDR3 contains 14 residues. Germline values: CDR1 SGDLS, CDR2 YYNGEE. Unmatched junction bases numbered 5, after V lost 3 bases and J lost 5 bases. CDR3 in amino acids: CASSATGGLETQYF. In DNA, the CDR3 is TGTGCCAGCAGCGCCACAGGGGGCTTGGAGACCCAGTACTTC.

This clone occurred once. V gene TRBV3-1 (or the pseudogene TRBV3-2) combines with J gene TRBJ1-1; D gene uncertain. Germline lookup yields CDR1 LGHDT and CDR2 YNNKEL (reference sequence). V gave up 6 bases and J gave up 4 bases, with 9 bases separating them. CDR3 length equals 12 residues. CDR3 residues: CASSTGSTEAFF. The CDR3, as DNA: TGTGCCAGCAGTACCGGGAGCACTGAAGCTTTCTTT.

The chain employs TRBV6-1 and TRBJ1-5; no definite D call. V was pared by 2 bases and J by 0 bases, with 8 bases between. The CDR3 sequence is 15 residues long. CDR1 is MNHNS and CDR2 is SASEGT in the germline V gene. This chain's CDR3 is CASSENEGSNQPQHF. CDR3 coding DNA: TGTGCCAGCAGTGAAAATGAGGGTAGCAATCAGCCCCAGCATTTT.

The count of this clone is one. V and J are TRBV5-1 and TRBJ2-1, with D hard to call. CDR1 is SGHRS and CDR2 is YFSETQ in the germline V gene. The CDR3 length is 16 residues. V lost 0 bases and J 6 bases, leaving 16 bases between the germline ends. CDR3 bases: TGCGCCAGCAGCTTGGGACCCACGGGTGCCTTCAATGAGCAGTTCTTC. It encodes CASSLGPTGAFNEQFF.

This clone has a single count. The chain combines TRBV5-1 with TRBJ2-7; TRBD2 aligns across 7 bases. Germline CDR1 is SGHRS and CDR2 is YFSETQ. The CDR3 is made up of 15 amino acids. J was trimmed by 7 bases and V by 0 bases; bases with no gene match: 10. The CDR3, as DNA: TGCGCCAGCAGCTTGGGAATGGCGGGAGTCAGAGAGCAGTACTTC. Residues: CASSLGMAGVREQYF.

This sequence joins TRBV28 and TRBJ1-1; possible D gene TRBD1, 6 bases. With 6 bases removed from V and 3 bases from J, the gap between germline ends came to 20 bases. The CDR3 extends over 16 amino acids. Looked up from germline, CDR1 is MDHEN and CDR2 is SYDVKM. The CDR3 is CASSFPQGDEDTEAFF. CDR3 nucleotides: TGTGCCAGCAGCTTTCCACAGGGCGATGAGGACACTGAAGCTTTCTTT.

The chain links TRBV5-1 to TRBJ1-1; the match to TRBD1 covers 8 bases. The V gene's germline CDR1 is SGHRS and CDR2 YFSETQ. Trimming cost V 0 bases and J 1 base; bases outside gene matches: 5. This CDR3 region has 16 residues. CDR3 DNA sequence: TGCGCCAGCAGCTTGGGGCAGGGGGCAACGAACACTGAAGCTTTCTTT. Protein product: CASSLGQGATNTEAFF. The full variable domain, completed using reference TRBV5-1 and TRBJ1-1, is KAGVTQTPRYLIKTRGQQVTLSCSPISGHRSVSWYQQTPGQGLQFLFEYFSETQRNKGNFPGRFSGRQFSNSRSEMNVSTLELGDSALYLCASSLGQGATNTEAFFGQGTRLTVV.

The chain links TRBV9 to TRBJ1-4, with 7 bases aligning to TRBD1. Per germline, CDR1 SGDLS and CDR2 YYNGEE. This CDR3 has 16 amino acids. The junction had 14 bases not matched to a gene; V was cut back by 4 bases and J by 8 bases. The CDR3 bases are TGTGCCAGCAGCCTAGGGGGTACAGGGGATTCCGAAAAACTGTTTTTT. This codes for CASSLGGTGDSEKLFF.

V gene TRBV7-9 combines with J gene TRBJ2-5, with 7 bases lining up with TRBD2. Germline lookup yields CDR1 SEHNR and CDR2 FQNEAQ (reference sequence). J gave up 3 bases and V 3 bases, and 13 bases lay outside the gene matches. The CDR3 has 17 residues. Here the CDR3 reads CASSLLGRDWNEETQYF. The CDR3 DNA reads as TGTGCCAGCAGCTTGCTGGGGAGGGATTGGAATGAAGAGACCCAGTACTTC.

This clone was counted once. The V call is TRBV7-9, the J call TRBJ2-1; 10 bases agree with TRBD2. Germline V gene data show CDR1 as SEHNR and CDR2 as FQNEAQ (reference sequence). J lost 5 bases, V lost 10 bases, and 17 bases had no gene match. The CDR3 totals 17 residues. CDR3 loop: CAIEEREGLMRNNEQFF. Here the CDR3 DNA reads TGTGCCATCGAGGAGCGGGAGGGTCTTATGCGAAACAATGAGCAGTTCTTC.

The chain carries TRBV29-1 and TRBJ1-2, with D possibly matching TRBD1 (5 bases). CDR1 is SQVTM, CDR2 ANQGSEA, per germline. Trimming cost V 3 bases and J 2 bases, with 25 bases left between them. This CDR3 is 18 amino acids long. DNA of the CDR3: TGCAGCGTTGATGGTTTGGGGGGGAGCACGCCGACCAACTATGGCTACACCTTC. It is translated as CSVDGLGGSTPTNYGYTF. Complete variable domain (other parts from reference TRBV29-1 and TRBJ1-2): SAVISQKPSRDICQRGTSLTIQCQVDSQVTMMFWYRQQPGQSLTLIATANQGSEATYESGFVIDKFPISRPNLTFSTLTVSNMSPEDSSIYLCSVDGLGGSTPTNYGYTFGSGTRLTVV.

The V and J genes are TRBV6-5 and TRBJ2-3; 11 bases map to TRBD2. Germline lookup yields CDR1 MNHEY and CDR2 SVGAGI. The CDR3 extends over 14 amino acids. V shed 10 bases, J shed 2 bases, and the junction held 5 bases outside the gene matches. The CDR3 loop reads CATTSGGFTDTQYF. In DNA form, the CDR3 reads TGTGCCACCACTAGCGGGGGATTCACAGATACGCAGTATTTT.

The V call is TRBV24-1, the J call TRBJ2-3; a possible D gene is TRBD2 (5 bases). The CDR3 is 13 amino acids. The V and J ends lost 6 bases and 4 bases respectively, with 10 bases between them. Germline lookup yields CDR1 KGHDR and CDR2 SFDVKD. The chain's CDR3 is CATSPQEADTQYF. CDR3 in DNA: TGTGCCACCAGTCCCCAGGAGGCAGATACGCAGTATTTT.

This clone was observed many times. The chain combines TRBV24-1 with TRBJ2-5, with 8 positions matching TRBD1. In germline, CDR1 is KGHDR, CDR2 SFDVKD. The CDR3 spans 16 residues. The V and J ends lost 1 base and 5 bases, in that order; junction bases with no gene match: 8. CDR3 coding DNA: TGTGCCACCAGTGATTTCGGGGGACAGGTACCGGAGACCCAGTACTTC. Translating it yields CATSDFGGQVPETQYF.

This clone was detected only once. This sequence joins TRBV5-1 and TRBJ2-1; 7 bases are shared with TRBD1. CDR1 SGHRS and CDR2 YFSETQ come from the germline V gene. V trimming: 4 bases; J trimming: 4 bases; junction bases outside the gene matches: 8. There are 15 residues in the CDR3. CDR3 sequence: CASSADRARYNEQFF. Written as DNA, the CDR3 is TGCGCCAGCAGCGCTGACAGGGCGAGATACAATGAGCAGTTCTTC.

This clone was seen more than once but under ten times. J is TRBJ2-5 and V is TRBV6-1; 9 bases are a match to TRBD2. With V trimmed by 4 bases and J by 5 bases, 11 bases remained unmatched. The CDR3 runs 16 residues. CDR1 and CDR2 from the germline V gene are MNHNS and SASEGT. CDR3 protein: CASSAGLASFEETQYF. For the CDR3, the DNA is TGTGCCAGCAGTGCGGGACTAGCCTCTTTTGAGGAGACCCAGTACTTC.

The table lists this clone with a few counts. The rearrangement links TRBV18 to TRBJ1-3; no clear D. Trimming took off 3 bases at V and 2 bases at J, with 11 bases between the two ends. Germline assignment: CDR1 KGHSH and CDR2 LQKENI. This CDR3 comprises 15 residues. The CDR3 reads CASSPRELAGNTIYF. CDR3 in DNA: TGTGCCAGCTCACCGAGGGAACTGGCTGGAAACACCATATATTTT.

This sequence joins TRBV3-1 (or the pseudogene TRBV3-2) and TRBJ2-2; TRBD2 might be the D (6 bases). CDR3 length: 19 residues. The V gene lost 1 base and the J gene lost 4 bases, with 22 bases spanning the gap. Germline CDR1 reads LGHDT; CDR2 reads YNNKEL (reference sequence). Written as DNA, the CDR3 is TGTGCCAGCAGCCAAGTATGGGGCGCGGGGCGGGGTAGCACCGGGGAGCTGTTTTTT. Residues: CASSQVWGAGRGSTGELFF.

J is TRBJ2-1 and V is TRBV29-1; 7 nucleotides match TRBD2. V was clipped by 7 bases and J by 10 bases; unmatched bases: 4. The germline gives CDR1 SQVTM, CDR2 ANQGSEA. CDR3 length equals 10 residues. CDR3 amino acids: CSAVLAEQFF. As DNA, the CDR3 is TGCAGCGCCGTACTAGCGGAGCAGTTCTTC.